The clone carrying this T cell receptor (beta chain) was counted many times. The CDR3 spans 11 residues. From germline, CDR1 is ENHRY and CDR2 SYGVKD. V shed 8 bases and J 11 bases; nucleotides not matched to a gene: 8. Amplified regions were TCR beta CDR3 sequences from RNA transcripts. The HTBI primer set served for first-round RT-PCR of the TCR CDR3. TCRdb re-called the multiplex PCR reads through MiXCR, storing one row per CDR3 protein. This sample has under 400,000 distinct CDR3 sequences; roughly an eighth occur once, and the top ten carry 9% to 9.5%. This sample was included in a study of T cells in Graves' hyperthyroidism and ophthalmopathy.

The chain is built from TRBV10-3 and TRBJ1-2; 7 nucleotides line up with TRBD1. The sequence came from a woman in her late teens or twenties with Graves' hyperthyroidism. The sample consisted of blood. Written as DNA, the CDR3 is TGTGCCATCCGTGGACAGGCGGATTACACCTTC. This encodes CAIRGQADYTF.